Presented here are 26 T cell receptor beta chains from one specimen sequenced in a study of blood T cell repertoires in COVID-19. Clones were read by immunoSEQ multiplex PCR, and TCRdb kept only the in-frame ones, dropping some. The sample lists tens of thousands of clones, 80% to 90% occurring once. Sequencing was done on a sample of peripheral blood. These receptor sequences come from a woman of 80 years or more with acute or convalescent COVID-19.

The chain uses TRBV5-1 and TRBJ2-7, with D possibly being TRBD2 (5 bases). The germline V gene encodes CDR1 SGHRS and CDR2 YFSETQ. V lost 4 bases, J lost 2 bases, and 7 bases lay in between. The CDR3 contains 12 residues. CDR3 sequence reads: CASSREPYEQYF. For the CDR3, the DNA is TGCGCCAGCAGCAGGGAGCCCTACGAGCAGTACTTC.

The table lists this clone with a few counts. This chain links TRBV11-1 with TRBJ1-3; D is possibly TRBD1 (5 bases). The germline V and J ends were trimmed by 5 bases and 0 bases, with 14 bases remaining between them. The germline V gene encodes CDR1 SGHAT and CDR2 FQDESV (reference sequence). The CDR3 contains 16 residues. The CDR3 loop reads CASSDRQFSSGNTIYF. The CDR3 DNA sequence: TGTGCCAGCAGCGACCGACAGTTCTCCTCTGGAAACACCATATATTTT.

This chain connects TRBV5-6 to TRBJ2-1, with TRBD1 matching over 10 bases. CDR3 length equals 17 residues. CDR1 SGHDT and CDR2 YYEEEE come from the germline V gene. V gave up 4 bases and J gave up 4 bases; unmatched junction bases: 11. The CDR3 loop reads CASSRLTGTGEYNEQFF. The CDR3 nucleotides are TGTGCCAGCAGCAGGTTAACCGGGACAGGGGAATACAATGAGCAGTTCTTC. Supplemented by reference TRBV5-6 and TRBJ2-1, the full variable domain reads DAGVTQSPTHLIKTRGQQVTLRCSPKSGHDTVSWYQQALGQGPQFIFQYYEEEERQRGNFPDRFSGHQFPNYSSELNVNALLLGDSALYLCASSRLTGTGEYNEQFFGPGTRLTVL.

This clone was observed a few times. CDR3 sequence (DNA): TGTGCCAGCAGCTCCCTGGGAGGGAACTATGGCTACACCTTC. Amino acid sequence: CASSSLGGNYGYTF. The chain recombines TRBV7-2 with TRBJ1-2; D unclear. V shed 4 bases and J shed 2 bases, with 11 bases lying between them. The CDR3 runs to 14 residues. Germline V gene data show CDR1 as SGHTA and CDR2 as FQGNSA.

This clone showed up just a few times. This chain joins TRBV6-5 and TRBJ2-3; no clear D gene. Trimming shortened V by 10 bases and J by 1 base, and 12 bases separated the two germline ends. The CDR3 spans 13 residues. CDR1 and CDR2 from the germline V gene are MNHEY and SVGAGI. The CDR3 nucleotides are TGTGCCACCACAGAATACGGCACAGATACGCAGTATTTT. Translated, it gives CATTEYGTDTQYF.

The chain uses TRBV19 and TRBJ2-1; 13 nucleotides match TRBD2. CDR1 is LNHDA and CDR2 is SQIVND in the germline V gene (reference sequence). This CDR3 has 15 amino acids. V gave up 7 bases and J gave up 4 bases; unmatched junction bases: 4. The CDR3 bases are TGTGCCAGTACCGCGACTAGCGGGGGGTACAATGAGCAGTTCTTC. Protein: CASTATSGGYNEQFF.

The chain recombines TRBV27 with TRBJ2-7; weak D call: TRBD1 (6 bases). Per the germline V gene, CDR1 is MNHEY and CDR2 is SMNVEV (reference sequence). The CDR3 sequence is 16 residues long. Deletions cut 2 bases from V and 3 bases from J, with 17 bases between. CDR3 protein: CASSLRPRVQGYEQYF. CDR3 DNA sequence: TGTGCCAGCAGTTTAAGGCCACGGGTACAGGGCTACGAGCAGTACTTC.

The chain is built from TRBV11-2 and TRBJ2-5; 10 nucleotides align to TRBD1. J was trimmed by 5 bases and V by 6 bases; bases with no gene match: 6. The CDR3 has 14 amino acids. The germline V gene has CDR1 SGHAT and CDR2 FQNNGV. The CDR3 DNA reads TGTGCCAGCAGTCGGACAGGGGGTTTGGAGACCCAGTACTTC. Its translation: CASSRTGGLETQYF.

This chain joins TRBV29-1 and TRBJ1-1; no firm D call. V was pared by 5 bases and J by 3 bases, with 10 bases between. The CDR3 runs to 12 residues. Germline lookup yields CDR1 SQVTM and CDR2 ANQGSEA. Written as DNA, the CDR3 is TGCAGCGTTTTCCTTTCGGACACTGAAGCTTTCTTT. This sequence encodes CSVFLSDTEAFF.

The chain is built from TRBV18 and TRBJ1-6, with 8 positions matching TRBD1. Unmatched junction bases numbered 6, after V lost 2 bases and J lost 6 bases. The CDR3 has 16 residues. Germline values: CDR1 KGHSH, CDR2 LQKENI. The CDR3 is CASSPRTGWANSPLHF. The CDR3 DNA sequence: TGTGCCAGCTCACCAAGGACAGGGTGGGCTAATTCACCCCTCCACTTT.

V and J are TRBV24-1 and TRBJ1-3; 7 nucleotides agree with TRBD1. This CDR3 is 16 amino acids long. Germline V gene lookup returns CDR1 KGHDR and CDR2 SFDVKD. V was clipped by 3 bases and J by 1 base; unmatched bases: 5. Written as DNA, the CDR3 is TGTGCCACCAGTGATCCAGGGGGAGGATCTGGAAACACCATATATTTT. It specifies CATSDPGGGSGNTIYF.

The chain joins TRBV28 to TRBJ2-7; perhaps TRBD1 as D (6 bases). The CDR3 covers 15 residues. Germline V gene sequence: CDR1 MDHEN, CDR2 SYDVKM. V lost 3 bases, J lost 0 bases, and 12 bases lay in between. CDR3: CASSFQGQFSYEQYF. DNA of the CDR3: TGTGCCAGCAGTTTTCAGGGACAATTCTCCTACGAGCAGTACTTC. Drawing the rest from reference TRBV28 and TRBJ2-7, the complete variable domain is DVKVTQSSRYLVKRTGEKVFLECVQDMDHENMFWYRQDPGLGLRLIYFSYDVKMKEKGDIPEGYSVSREKKERFSLILESASTNQTSMYLCASSFQGQFSYEQYFGPGTRLTVT.

The V and J genes are TRBV24-1 and TRBJ1-5; 9 bases agree with TRBD1. Germline loops: CDR1 KGHDR, CDR2 SFDVKD. The J segment lost 2 bases and the V segment lost 7 bases, leaving 17 bases of the junction unmatched. The CDR3 length is 19 residues. CDR3 DNA: TGTGCCACCAGCGCCCCAGGACAGGGGACCACATGGGGCAATCAGCCCCAGCATTTT. Amino acid sequence: CATSAPGQGTTWGNQPQHF.

This chain joins TRBV7-9 and TRBJ2-1, with D perhaps matching TRBD1 (5 bases). V shed 2 bases and J shed 10 bases, with 9 bases lying between them. Germline CDR1 reads SEHNR; CDR2 reads FQNEAQ (reference sequence). There are 12 residues in the CDR3. The CDR3 DNA sequence: TGTGCCAGCAGCTTACAGGGTAGAGAGCAGTTCTTC. It is translated as CASSLQGREQFF.

This rearrangement joins TRBV12-3 or TRBV12-4 to TRBJ1-2; 7 bases align to TRBD1. The CDR3 is made up of 13 amino acids. V lost 6 bases and J lost 8; bases outside the gene matches: 9. The CDR3 loop is CASSTGAKGGYTF. The CDR3 bases are TGTGCCAGCAGCACAGGGGCTAAGGGCGGCTACACCTTC.

The count of this clone is one. The chain couples TRBV6-1 to TRBJ2-5; TRBD2 might be the D (5 bases). This CDR3 contains 16 residues. V lost 2 bases to trimming and J lost 2 bases, with 15 bases between them. CDR1 is MNHNS, CDR2 SASEGT, per germline. The DNA for the CDR3 is TGTGCCAGCAGTGAACACGGAGGATCCATACAAGAGACCCAGTACTTC. Translated, it gives CASSEHGGSIQETQYF.

This chain connects TRBV29-1 to TRBJ2-7; 7 bases map to TRBD1. Germline values: CDR1 SQVTM, CDR2 ANQGSEA. V was pared by 6 bases and J by 4 bases, with 9 bases of the junction left unmatched. The CDR3 extends over 13 amino acids. The CDR3, as DNA: TGCAGCGTCTGGGAGACAGGGCTTTACGAGCAGTACTTC. This sequence encodes CSVWETGLYEQYF.

This clone turned up a few times. This chain uses TRBV10-3 with TRBJ1-1, with D perhaps TRBD1 (5 bases). V lost 7 bases and J 4 bases, leaving 13 bases between the germline ends. The CDR3 sequence is 13 residues long. Germline assignment: CDR1 ENHRY and CDR2 SYGVKD. In DNA, the CDR3 is TGTGCCATCACCGAGACTGGGGCCACTGAAGCTTTCTTT. It yields the protein CAITETGATEAFF.

The chain recombines TRBV10-3 with TRBJ1-5; 7 bases fit TRBD1. The CDR3 covers 15 residues. Trimming removed 4 bases from V and 3 bases from J; junction bases left unmatched: 6. The germline gives CDR1 ENHRY, CDR2 SYGVKD. Written as DNA, the CDR3 is TGTGCCATCAGTGCGGGACAGAGCGACAATCAGCCCCAGCATTTT. Protein product: CAISAGQSDNQPQHF.

The chain links TRBV2 to TRBJ1-1; 7 bases are a match to TRBD1. CDR1 SNHLY and CDR2 FYNNEI come from the germline V gene. V trimming: 6 bases; J trimming: 5 bases; junction bases outside the gene matches: 12. This CDR3 comprises 15 residues. CDR3 sequence reads: CASSTDPGGRTEAFF. The DNA of the CDR3 is TGTGCCAGCAGCACGGACCCAGGGGGAAGGACTGAAGCTTTCTTT.

The chain combines TRBV10-3 with TRBJ1-1; D is unresolved. Per the germline V gene, CDR1 is ENHRY and CDR2 is SYGVKD. CDR3 length: 14 residues. Trimming removed 7 bases from V and 1 base from J, with 13 bases in between. In DNA, the CDR3 is TGTGCCATCAAGGTCCGGCAGGAGAACACTGAAGCTTTCTTT. This gives the protein CAIKVRQENTEAFF.

The CDR3 here is CASSLSTGELFF. DNA of the CDR3: TGTGCCAGCAGCTTATCAACCGGGGAGCTGTTTTTT. The rearrangement joins TRBV5-4 to TRBJ2-2, with D unclear. Looked up from germline, CDR1 is SGHNT and CDR2 is YYREEE (reference sequence). The V end was cut by 2 bases, the J end by 5 bases, with 4 bases between. The CDR3 loop spans 12 amino acids.

The chain has TRBV12-3 or TRBV12-4 and TRBJ2-3; unclear D gene. Between the trimmed V and J ends, which lost 6 bases and 4 bases, there was a span of 8 bases. The CDR3 totals 12 residues. CDR3 loop: CASRGQSDTQYF. The CDR3, as DNA: TGTGCCAGCAGGGGCCAGTCAGATACGCAGTATTTT.

The chain employs TRBV30 and TRBJ1-2, with a weak D call TRBD1 (6 bases). This CDR3 has 12 amino acids. The germline V and J ends were trimmed by 5 bases and 3 bases, with 10 bases remaining between them. Germline CDR1 reads GTSNPN; CDR2 reads SVGIG (reference sequence). The CDR3 here is CAWAGDDYGYTF. The CDR3 region has the DNA TGTGCCTGGGCAGGGGATGACTATGGCTACACCTTC.

J is TRBJ1-3 and V is TRBV19; 9 bases line up with TRBD1. Per the germline V gene, CDR1 is LNHDA and CDR2 is SQIVND (reference sequence). V shed 5 bases, J shed 0 bases, and the junction held 14 bases outside the gene matches. There are 19 residues in the CDR3. CDR3 sequence reads: CASSGGPGTGLSSGNTIYF. The CDR3 DNA sequence: TGTGCCAGTAGTGGAGGACCGGGGACAGGGTTAAGCTCTGGAAACACCATATATTTT.

The V call is TRBV9, the J call TRBJ2-1; 10 bases map to TRBD2. CDR1 and CDR2 (germline): SGDLS, YYNGEE. This CDR3 has 14 amino acids. After removal of 2 bases from V and 9 bases from J, the junction contained 5 bases not matched to a gene. The CDR3: CASSVVAGGSEQFF. The CDR3 nucleotides are TGTGCCAGCAGCGTGGTAGCGGGAGGATCTGAGCAGTTCTTC.